This TCR beta chain comes out of a study of beta chain features in type 1 diabetes. On this clone itself: What it recognizes is unknown.

Since all of the isolated RNA was reverse transcribed, expressed TCRB transcripts were what got sequenced. Repertoires were generated with immunoSEQ multiplex PCR, while TCRdb's copy carries only in-frame clones and drops some. The sample includes fewer than 300,000 clones, roughly 22% of them seen just once. Germline loops: CDR1 ENHRY, CDR2 SYGVKD. Trimming pared 10 bases from V and 0 bases from J, leaving 8 bases between. CDR3 length: 12 amino acids. Study-wide findings and caveats: Shorter TCRB CDR3s, moderately but significantly so, marked every one of the four CD4+ subsets in Type 1 diabetes patients.

The sample comprised naive CD4+ T cells from blood. This clonotype was obtained from a woman between 35 and 50 years old with type 1 diabetes. The rearrangement uses TRBV10-3 and TRBJ2-3, with D unclear. CDR3 residues: CATRTSTDTQYF. DNA of the CDR3: TGTGCCACCCGAACTAGCACAGATACGCAGTATTTT.